This T cell receptor beta chain was profiled in a study of blood T cell repertoires in COVID-19. About the study: T cells, B-cell-depleted T cells, or PBMCs supplied cDNA or gDNA.

Profiling relied on immunoSEQ multiplex PCR, and the TCRdb table lists in-frame clones only, not all of them. The data show around 60,000 clones, approximately 86% seen once. The ends were cut back, 3 bases at V and 6 bases at J, with 16 bases in the middle. The CDR3 runs 14 residues. Germline CDR1 is SGHDT and CDR2 is YYEEEE. The genes are TRBV5-6 and TRBJ2-7; D remains ambiguous. Sequenced input: peripheral blood. The TCR comes from a man in his fifties or sixties with active COVID-19. DNA of the CDR3: TGTGCCAGCAGCTCCCGCGTTTTTCGCGGCGAGCAGTACTTC. It yields the protein CASSSRVFRGEQYF.